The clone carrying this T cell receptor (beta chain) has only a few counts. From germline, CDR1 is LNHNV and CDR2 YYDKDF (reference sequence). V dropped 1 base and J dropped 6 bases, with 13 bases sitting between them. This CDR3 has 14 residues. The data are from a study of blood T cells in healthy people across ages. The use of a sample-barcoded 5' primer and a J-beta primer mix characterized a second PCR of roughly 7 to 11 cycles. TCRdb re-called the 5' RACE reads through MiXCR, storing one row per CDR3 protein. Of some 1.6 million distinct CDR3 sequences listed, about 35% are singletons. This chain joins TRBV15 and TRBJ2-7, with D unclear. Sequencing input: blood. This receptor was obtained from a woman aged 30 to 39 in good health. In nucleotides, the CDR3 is TGTGCCACCAGCAGAGTGGATTTGGTGGGCGAGCAGTACTTC. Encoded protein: CATSRVDLVGEQYF.